This T cell receptor beta chain was profiled in a study of blood T cell repertoires in COVID-19. Study background: COVID-19 samples collected from the United States, Italy and Spain covered acute and convalescent phases. T cells, B-cell-depleted T cells, or PBMCs provided the cDNA or gDNA that served as material.

Original handling: Counts of nucleated cells, estimated from reference gene primer amplification, were obtained. Method: immunoSEQ multiplex PCR; TCRdb's copy keeps in-frame clones and lacks some. The D gene and trimming were derived from the DNA, and the V and J assignments and clone size from that table. The repertoire includes 110,000 to 150,000 clones, around 88% of them detected once, and 1.5% to 1.7% sits in the top ten. Per germline, CDR1 LGHDT and CDR2 YNNKEL (reference sequence). The CDR3 runs 16 residues. The ends were cut back, 4 bases at V and 10 bases at J, with 22 bases in the middle. The chain joins TRBV3-1 (or the pseudogene TRBV3-2) to TRBJ1-4; a possible D gene is TRBD1 (6 bases). Source material: peripheral blood. This clonotype was sampled from a woman aged 55-75 years with acute or convalescent COVID-19. The CDR3 spells CASSLSTGLLSGKLFF. The CDR3 DNA is TGTGCCAGCAGCCTTTCGACAGGCCTTCTAAGTGGAAAACTGTTTTTT.